A single sample gave rise to the 15 T cell receptor beta chains below, sequenced in a study of T cell responses to AZD1222 COVID-19 vaccine. Some clones are missing from TCRdb's copy, which holds only in-frame ones; the method was immunoSEQ multiplex PCR. The data contain around 200,000 clones, approximately 90% of them singletons. Specimen: peripheral blood, collected on day 0 of AZD1222 vaccination. These receptors were obtained from an adult in good health.

V is TRBV6-1 and J is TRBJ1-1; D uncertain. V shed 2 bases and J shed 5 bases, with 12 bases lying between them. The CDR3 length is 14 residues. CDR1 is MNHNS and CDR2 is SASEGT in the germline V gene. CDR3: CASSENIRWTEAFF. The CDR3 DNA reads TGTGCCAGCAGTGAAAACATCCGGTGGACTGAAGCTTTCTTT.

As to this clone: Other DNA sequences in the sample encode the same CDR3. The chain is built from TRBV7-9 and TRBJ1-2, with no clear D. From germline, CDR1 is SEHNR and CDR2 FQNEAQ (reference sequence). The CDR3 totals 14 residues. Trimming took off 5 bases at V and 2 bases at J, with 12 bases between the two ends. The CDR3 loop is CASSPGTANYGYTF. The CDR3 nucleotides read TGTGCCAGCAGCCCCGGTACAGCCAACTATGGCTACACCTTC.

The V and J genes are TRBV2 and TRBJ2-1, with 7 nucleotides matching TRBD2. This CDR3 has 14 residues. The V segment lost 7 bases and the J segment 5 bases; nucleotides outside the gene matches: 8. Germline CDR1 and CDR2: SNHLY and FYNNEI. The CDR3 DNA reads TGTGCCAGCAACTTACTAGCGTCCCACAATGAGCAGTTCTTC. Translating it yields CASNLLASHNEQFF.

CDR3: CASRPLLAGREAFF. DNA for the CDR3: TGTGCCAGCCGACCTCTCCTGGCAGGGCGAGAAGCTTTCTTT. The genes are TRBV27 and TRBJ1-1, with a possible D match to TRBD1 (5 bases). Germline-derived CDR1 and CDR2 are MNHEY and SMNVEV (reference sequence). The V end lost 8 bases, the J end lost 8 bases, and 21 bases lay between the germline ends. The CDR3 has 14 residues.

The chain has TRBV2 and TRBJ2-2; TRBD1 matches at 9 bases. J gave up 4 bases and V 2 bases, and 5 bases lay outside the gene matches. The CDR3 spans 16 residues. Per germline, CDR1 SNHLY and CDR2 FYNNEI. DNA of the CDR3: TGTGCCAGCAGTGAAATGGACAGGGGTCTCACCGGGGAGCTGTTTTTT. This gives the protein CASSEMDRGLTGELFF.

The J gene is TRBJ2-1, the V gene TRBV3-1 (or the pseudogene TRBV3-2), with 13 bases that match TRBD2. This CDR3 has 16 amino acids. V gave up 4 bases and J gave up 6 bases; unmatched junction bases: 6. Germline CDR1 and CDR2: LGHDT and YNNKEL (reference sequence). The CDR3 region has the DNA TGTGCCAGCAGCCGGAAAGGACTAGCGGGAGTCAATGAGCAGTTCTTC. Amino acid sequence: CASSRKGLAGVNEQFF.

The gene calls are TRBV3-1 (or the pseudogene TRBV3-2) and TRBJ2-1; the D is unclear. The germline V gene has CDR1 LGHDT and CDR2 YNNKEL (reference sequence). The germline V and J ends were trimmed by 1 base and 7 bases, with 14 bases remaining between them. CDR3 length: 15 amino acids. The CDR3 DNA reads TGTGCCAGCAGCCAAGGGCAATCAAGATATAATGAGCAGTTCTTC. Its translation is CASSQGQSRYNEQFF.

The chain uses TRBV3-1 (or the pseudogene TRBV3-2) and TRBJ1-2; D unclear. The length of the CDR3 is 14 residues. The germline V gene has CDR1 LGHDT and CDR2 YNNKEL (reference sequence). The V end was cut by 4 bases, the J end by 7 bases, with 16 bases between. CDR3 sequence reads: CASSPRPVWGGYTF. The CDR3 coding sequence is TGTGCCAGCAGCCCACGGCCAGTATGGGGTGGCTACACCTTC.

The chain links TRBV5-4 to TRBJ1-2; 8 nucleotides match TRBD1. V lost 0 bases, J lost 5 bases, and 6 bases stayed unmatched. The CDR3 consists of 15 residues. The germline CDR1 and CDR2 sequences are SGHNT and YYREEE (reference sequence). CDR3 sequence (DNA): TGTGCCAGCAGCTTGGGCCAGGGGGCGTATTATGGCTACACCTTC. Translating it yields CASSLGQGAYYGYTF.

The chain is built from TRBV6-5 and TRBJ1-1; 7 bases line up with TRBD1. The CDR3 loop spans 13 amino acids. Trimming at V came to 2 bases and at J to 4 bases, leaving 1 base not matched to a gene. CDR1 is MNHEY, CDR2 SVGAGI, per germline. DNA for the CDR3: TGTGCCAGCAGTTACGCAGGGGGCACTGAAGCTTTCTTT. Translated: CASSYAGGTEAFF.

This CDR3 is CASSPQGGSREQYF. DNA for the CDR3: TGTGCCAGTAGTCCCCAGGGTGGGTCTCGCGAGCAGTACTTC. The rearrangement links TRBV19 to TRBJ2-7; weak D call: TRBD1 (5 bases). Trimming cost V 5 bases and J 6 bases, with 17 bases left between them. The CDR3 loop spans 14 amino acids. CDR1 is LNHDA and CDR2 is SQIVND in the germline V gene (reference sequence).

The J gene is TRBJ1-4, the V gene TRBV4-3; unclear D gene. Between the trimmed V and J ends, which lost 5 bases and 4 bases, there was a span of 8 bases. CDR1 LGHNA and CDR2 YSLEER come from the germline V gene. The CDR3 length is 13 residues. The CDR3 nucleotides are TGCGCCAGCAGCAAGGGTCTTAATGAAAAACTGTTTTTT. Encoded protein: CASSKGLNEKLFF.

This sequence joins TRBV9 and TRBJ2-1, with TRBD1 identical over 8 bases. V gave up 4 bases and J gave up 2 bases; unmatched junction bases: 5. Germline V gives CDR1 SGDLS, CDR2 YYNGEE. This CDR3 region has 15 residues. The DNA for the CDR3 is TGTGCCAGCAGCCAGGGGGCGGGAACCTACAATGAGCAGTTCTTC. Its translation is CASSQGAGTYNEQFF.

This chain uses TRBV5-1 with TRBJ1-1; tentatively, D is TRBD1 (6 bases). V was pared by 0 bases and J by 4 bases, with 16 bases between. CDR1 SGHRS and CDR2 YFSETQ come from the germline V gene. This CDR3 has 16 residues. The CDR3 bases are TGCGCCAGCAGCTTGGGCCCACAGGGTCGGGGCACTGAAGCTTTCTTT. Translating gives CASSLGPQGRGTEAFF. Combining the CDR3 with reference TRBV5-1 and TRBJ1-1 gives the whole variable domain KAGVTQTPRYLIKTRGQQVTLSCSPISGHRSVSWYQQTPGQGLQFLFEYFSETQRNKGNFPGRFSGRQFSNSRSEMNVSTLELGDSALYLCASSLGPQGRGTEAFFGQGTRLTVV.

The gene calls are TRBV20-1 and TRBJ1-1; D is unresolved. Trimming removed 2 bases at V and 14 bases at J, with 15 bases between. This CDR3 is 11 amino acids long. Germline V gene sequence: CDR1 DFQATT, CDR2 SNEGSKA (reference sequence). The CDR3 loop is CSARQTELPFF. In DNA form, the CDR3 reads TGCAGTGCTAGACAGACCGAGCTTCCCTTCTTT.